These 3 T cell receptor beta chains were all obtained from the same sample, sequenced in a study of early T cells in non-severe SARS-CoV-2 infection. One entry per CDR3 protein, called by TCRdb with MiXCR from the 5' RACE reads. The sample includes some 51,000 distinct CDR3 sequences, under 15% of them seen just once. Sequenced material: whole blood, taken at baseline. These receptor sequences come from an adult who was a healthcare worker with PCR-confirmed SARS-CoV-2 infection or an uninfected control (not recorded which).

This clonotype was detected only a few times. This CDR3 is CASSASGTPTYEQYF. The CDR3 DNA is TGTGCCAGCTCAGCCTCCGGGACACCTACCTACGAGCAGTACTTC. The chain carries TRBV18 and TRBJ2-7, with D tentatively TRBD1 (6 bases). This CDR3 region has 15 residues. Trimming cost V 5 bases and J 2 bases, with 16 bases left between them. CDR1 is KGHSH, CDR2 LQKENI, per germline.

This chain uses TRBV11-2 with TRBJ2-3, with D unclear. Germline V gene sequence: CDR1 SGHAT, CDR2 FQNNGV. V was clipped by 3 bases and J by 5 bases, with 15 bases between them. The CDR3 length is 15 residues. The CDR3 nucleotides read TGTGCCAGCAGCTTGGGTCGGCAGTTGGAAGATACGCAGTATTTT. Translating gives CASSLGRQLEDTQYF.

This clonotype was observed a handful of times. This chain uses TRBV2 with TRBJ2-2; D remains unclear. The CDR3 contains 15 residues. Trimming stripped 5 bases from V and 3 bases from J, with 13 bases between. CDR1 is SNHLY, CDR2 FYNNEI, per germline. CDR3 sequence (DNA): TGTGCCAGCAGTCCCCGACGTCCGGACACCGGGGAGCTGTTTTTT. Amino acids: CASSPRRPDTGELFF.